The 14 T cell receptor beta chains below come from one sample, sequenced in a study of glioma-infiltrating T cells after dendritic cell vaccination. The time point was: after dendritic cell vaccination, including at tumor progression/relapse. Profiling relied on immunoSEQ multiplex PCR, and the TCRdb table lists in-frame clones only, not all of them. The sample shows 100,000 or so clones, almost 90% of them seen only once. The sample was blood, taken after dendritic cell vaccination. The receptors come from a human donor with glioblastoma.

This clone was seen once. The V and J genes are TRBV4-2 and TRBJ1-4; tentative D call: TRBD1 (6 bases). The germline gives CDR1 LGHNA, CDR2 YNFKEQ. CDR3 length equals 16 residues. Trimming took 4 bases from V and 4 from J, leaving 16 bases between them. CDR3 DNA: TGTGCCAGCAGCCCCAGTCGGACAGTCTTTAATGAAAAACTGTTTTTT. Residues: CASSPSRTVFNEKLFF.

The gene calls are TRBV6-1 and TRBJ1-1; TRBD1 might be the D (5 bases). The CDR3 runs to 15 residues. CDR1 and CDR2 from the germline V gene are MNHNS and SASEGT. V lost 2 bases, J lost 5 bases, and 15 bases lay in between. The chain's CDR3 is CASSEPRQGGTEAFF. CDR3 coding DNA: TGTGCCAGCAGTGAACCGAGGCAGGGAGGGACTGAAGCTTTCTTT.

The rearrangement links TRBV2 to TRBJ2-5; perhaps TRBD1 as D (6 bases). V was trimmed by 3 bases and J by 3 bases, leaving 11 bases between them. This CDR3 comprises 14 residues. CDR1 and CDR2 (germline): SNHLY, FYNNEI. The CDR3 nucleotides are TGTGCCAGCAGTGAGGACAGTCTAAAAGAGACCCAGTACTTC. It yields the protein CASSEDSLKETQYF. Full variable domain (outside the CDR3, taken from reference TRBV2 and TRBJ2-5): EPEVTQTPSHQVTQMGQEVILRCVPISNHLYFYWYRQILGQKVEFLVSFYNNEISEKSEIFDDQFSVERPDGSNFTLKIRSTKLEDSAMYFCASSEDSLKETQYFGPGTRLLVL.

This clone is a singleton in its sample. J is TRBJ1-4 and V is TRBV5-1; unclear D gene. Trimming removed 0 bases from V and 4 bases from J, with 7 bases in between. The CDR3 is 14 amino acids. In germline, CDR1 is SGHRS, CDR2 YFSETQ. This CDR3 is CASSLDGLNEKLFF. In DNA form, the CDR3 reads TGCGCCAGCAGCTTGGACGGACTTAATGAAAAACTGTTTTTT.

This chain links TRBV25-1 with TRBJ1-1; no clear D gene. This CDR3 region has 12 residues. V dropped 3 bases and J dropped 8 bases, with 10 bases sitting between them. Germline CDR1 and CDR2: MGHDK and SYGVNS. CDR3 nucleotide sequence: TGTGCCAGCAGTGACCCATCTCGGGAAGCTTTCTTT. It translates to CASSDPSREAFF. The full variable domain, rest sourced from reference TRBV25-1 and TRBJ1-1, is EADIYQTPRYLVIGTGKKITLECSQTMGHDKMYWYQQDPGMELHLIHYSYGVNSTEKGDLSSESTVSRIRTEHFPLTLESARPSHTSQYLCASSDPSREAFFGQGTRLTVV.

Note on this clone: Mismatch with germline at one junction end may stem from a read error. The chain uses TRBV6-5 and TRBJ1-5, with D possibly matching TRBD1 (6 bases). CDR1 is MNHEY and CDR2 is SVGAGI in the germline V gene. The CDR3 contains 13 residues. The CDR3 DNA is TGTGCCAGCAGTACGGCCCCAGGACAGCCCCGGCATTTT. The encoded protein is CASSTAPGQPRHF.

CDR3 amino acids: CASSQTTGGVADTQYF. In nucleotides, the CDR3 is TGTGCCAGCTCACAAACGACAGGGGGCGTCGCAGATACGCAGTATTTT. This chain uses TRBV18 with TRBJ2-3; 10 positions match TRBD1. V was pared by 4 bases and J by 4 bases, with 8 bases of the junction left unmatched. The CDR3 runs 16 residues. Germline values: CDR1 KGHSH, CDR2 LQKENI. The whole variable domain, filled in from reference TRBV18 and TRBJ2-3, reads NAGVMQNPRHLVRRRGQEARLRCSPMKGHSHVYWYRQLPEEGLKFMVYLQKENIIDESGMPKERFSAEFPKEGPSILRIQQVVRGDSAAYFCASSQTTGGVADTQYFGPGTRLTVL.

The chain has TRBV2 and TRBJ1-5; D perhaps matches TRBD1 (5 bases). Trimming left V 1 base short and J 7 bases short, with 17 bases between. The CDR3 extends over 16 amino acids. CDR1 and CDR2 from the germline V gene are SNHLY and FYNNEI. CDR3 nucleotide sequence: TGTGCCAGCAGTGAAGGGGGAGGGTGGGGACGGCAGCCCCAGCATTTT. This gives the protein CASSEGGGWGRQPQHF.

V and J are TRBV15 and TRBJ1-2, with D perhaps TRBD1 (5 bases). Germline V gene lookup returns CDR1 LNHNV and CDR2 YYDKDF (reference sequence). The CDR3 is 14 amino acids. The germline V and J ends were trimmed by 0 bases and 4 bases, with 9 bases remaining between them. The CDR3 DNA reads as TGTGCCACCAGCAGAGATTCCAGGGTCTATGGCTACACCTTC. Translation: CATSRDSRVYGYTF. Looking up the rest from reference TRBV15 and TRBJ1-2 gives the full variable domain: DAMVIQNPRYQVTQFGKPVTLSCSQTLNHNVMYWYQQKSSQAPKLLFHYYDKDFNNEADTPDNFQSRRPNTSFCFLDIRSPGLGDTAMYLCATSRDSRVYGYTFGSGTRLTVV.

The chain is built from TRBV5-1 and TRBJ2-1; 9 nucleotides match TRBD2. The CDR3 is 15 residues long. Germline V gene lookup returns CDR1 SGHRS and CDR2 YFSETQ. V dropped 0 bases and J dropped 4; count of bases not matched to a gene: 2. The CDR3 DNA reads as TGCGCCAGCAGCTTGGGGCTAGCGGGGTACAATGAGCAGTTCTTC. This translates into CASSLGLAGYNEQFF.

This rearrangement joins TRBV5-6 to TRBJ2-2, with TRBD2 matching over 11 bases. Germline V gene sequence: CDR1 SGHDT, CDR2 YYEEEE. V gave up 2 bases and J gave up 5 bases; unmatched junction bases: 8. The CDR3 is made up of 17 amino acids. The CDR3, as DNA: TGTGCCAGCAGCTTATCCACTAGCGGGAGAAATACCGGGGAGCTGTTTTTT. Encoded protein: CASSLSTSGRNTGELFF.

CDR3 DNA: TGTGCCTGGAGCCGGACAGATGGAAACACCATATATTTT. This encodes CAWSRTDGNTIYF. This chain links TRBV30 with TRBJ1-3, with D possibly matching TRBD1 (6 bases). Trimming stripped 3 bases from V and 3 bases from J, with 9 bases between. Germline V lookup: CDR1 GTSNPN, CDR2 SVGIG (reference sequence). This CDR3 is built from 13 residues.

In the case of this clone: Compared with germline, one end of the junction differs, possibly owing to a read error. V is TRBV7-7 and J is TRBJ2-5; TRBD2 aligns across 10 bases. There are 17 residues in the CDR3. Germline V gene data show CDR1 as SSHAT and CDR2 as FNYEAQ (reference sequence). This chain's CDR3 is CASSFSSGLAPQETQYF. Here the CDR3 DNA reads TGTGCTAGCAGCTTTTCTTCGGGACTAGCGCCCCAAGAGACCCAGTACTTC.

This CDR3 is CASSLAGGSYEQYF. The CDR3 region has the DNA TGTGCCAGCTCCCTCGCCGGGGGGTCCTACGAGCAGTACTTC. The rearrangement links TRBV18 to TRBJ2-7; TRBD2 aligns across 7 bases. The CDR3 runs 14 residues. CDR1 and CDR2 from the germline V gene are KGHSH and LQKENI. J lost 1 base, V lost 6 bases, and 6 bases had no gene match.